Each of the 26 T cell receptor beta chains below was sequenced from the same sample in a study of beta chain features in type 1 diabetes. Findings and caveats of the study: Among all four CD4+ subsets, Type 1 diabetes patients had TCRB CDR3s that were moderately but significantly shorter.

Isolated RNA was reverse transcribed in full, so expressed TCRB transcripts were sequenced. Method: immunoSEQ multiplex PCR; TCRdb's copy keeps in-frame clones and lacks some. The table shows around 600,000 clones, with 9.5% to 15% occurring only once. For these receptors, no antigen is known. Sequenced sample: naive CD4+ T cells from blood. The receptors derive from a man younger than 40 with type 1 diabetes.

V usage is TRBV11-2 and J usage is TRBJ2-2; D not certain. The CDR3 extends over 16 amino acids. The germline V gene has CDR1 SGHAT and CDR2 FQNNGV. Between the trimmed V and J ends, which lost 4 bases and 3 bases, there was a span of 15 bases. CDR3 bases: TGTGCCAGCAGCTCCCTCTTTAATTCACACACCGGGGAGCTGTTTTTT. This sequence encodes CASSSLFNSHTGELFF.

This chain connects TRBV2 to TRBJ2-5, with 9 positions matching TRBD2. CDR3 length equals 16 residues. Germline V gives CDR1 SNHLY, CDR2 FYNNEI. Unmatched junction bases numbered 7, after V lost 1 base and J lost 4 bases. The CDR3 sequence is CASSEGGGAAGETQYF. The CDR3 DNA follows: TGTGCCAGCAGTGAAGGCGGGGGGGCGGCTGGAGAGACCCAGTACTTC.

This clone was counted a few times. The rearrangement links TRBV9 to TRBJ1-3; no reliable D call. Trimming removed 4 bases from V and 8 bases from J, with 19 bases in between. The germline V gene has CDR1 SGDLS and CDR2 YYNGEE. This CDR3 spans 15 amino acids. CDR3 nucleotide sequence: TGTGCCAGCAGCCGAACTCCGGACGACTTCCACACCATATATTTT. Its protein product is CASSRTPDDFHTIYF.

The V and J genes are TRBV11-2 and TRBJ2-2; TRBD2 might be the D (5 bases). The CDR3 covers 15 residues. Trimming removed 5 bases at V and 1 base at J, with 11 bases between. From germline, CDR1 is SGHAT and CDR2 FQNNGV. CDR3 sequence reads: CASSPDYQNTGELFF. The CDR3 DNA reads as TGTGCCAGCAGCCCCGACTACCAGAACACCGGGGAGCTGTTTTTT.

The chain joins TRBV7-9 to TRBJ2-1, with a possible D match to TRBD2 (7 bases). Germline CDR1 and CDR2: SEHNR and FQNEAQ (reference sequence). Trimming took 6 bases from V and 4 from J, leaving 19 bases between them. The CDR3 contains 16 residues. CDR3 residues: CASSPGWGGEYNEQFF. DNA for the CDR3: TGTGCCAGCAGTCCAGGTTGGGGGGGCGAATACAATGAGCAGTTCTTC.

The chain uses TRBV9 and TRBJ2-3; D is uncertain. CDR3 size: 14 residues. Trimming removed 0 bases at V and 2 bases at J, with 7 bases between. Germline V gene sequence: CDR1 SGDLS, CDR2 YYNGEE. CDR3 protein: CASSVAQATDTQYF. The DNA of the CDR3 is TGTGCCAGCAGCGTAGCTCAGGCCACAGATACGCAGTATTTT. Based on the CDR3 plus reference TRBV9 and TRBJ2-3, the full variable domain is DSGVTQTPKHLITATGQRVTLRCSPRSGDLSVYWYQQSLDQGLQFLIQYYNGEERAKGNILERFSAQQFPDLHSELNLSSLELGDSALYFCASSVAQATDTQYFGPGTRLTVL.

The V call is TRBV28, the J call TRBJ2-2; no reliable D call. Germline-derived CDR1 and CDR2 are MDHEN and SYDVKM. This CDR3 is 14 amino acids long. Trimming took off 4 bases at V and 7 bases at J, with 13 bases between the two ends. The CDR3 protein is CASSSWVIGGELFF. CDR3 DNA: TGTGCCAGCAGTTCTTGGGTAATCGGCGGGGAGCTGTTTTTT.

The rearrangement uses TRBV29-1 and TRBJ2-3; TRBD2 might be the D (7 bases). This CDR3 is built from 13 residues. Germline loops: CDR1 SQVTM, CDR2 ANQGSEA. V lost 7 bases and J 1 base, leaving 12 bases between the germline ends. As DNA, the CDR3 is TGCAGCGCCAAGGGGGGGGGCACAGATACGCAGTATTTT. Protein product: CSAKGGGTDTQYF.

This clone has more than one count but fewer than ten. The V call is TRBV7-3, the J call TRBJ1-1; D may be TRBD1 (5 bases). Germline V gene data show CDR1 as SGHTA and CDR2 as FQGTGA. Trimming took off 3 bases at V and 3 bases at J, with 8 bases between the two ends. This CDR3 has 13 amino acids. In nucleotides, the CDR3 is TGTGCCAGCAGCTTTCAGGGACACACTGAAGCTTTCTTT. It specifies CASSFQGHTEAFF.

The rearrangement uses TRBV7-2 and TRBJ2-3, with D uncertain. This CDR3 contains 15 residues. V lost 0 bases and J lost 0, with 7 bases in between. CDR1 is SGHTA and CDR2 is FQGNSA in the germline V gene. The CDR3 here is CASSLASVSTDTQYF. The CDR3 DNA reads as TGTGCCAGCAGCTTAGCTTCCGTTAGCACAGATACGCAGTATTTT.

V usage is TRBV7-8 and J usage is TRBJ2-1; possibly TRBD1 or TRBD2 for D (6 bases each). This CDR3 spans 16 amino acids. V lost 5 bases, J lost 0 bases, and 14 bases lay in between. CDR1 SGHVS and CDR2 FQNEAQ come from the germline V gene. In DNA form, the CDR3 reads TGTGCCAGCAGCCCACGGGGGCTTAGCTCCTACAATGAGCAGTTCTTC. Residues: CASSPRGLSSYNEQFF.

This chain links TRBV5-1 with TRBJ1-2, with D maybe TRBD1 (6 bases). Per germline, CDR1 SGHRS and CDR2 YFSETQ. Trimming pared 0 bases from V and 0 bases from J, leaving 12 bases between. The CDR3 runs to 16 residues. The CDR3 loop reads CASSLGDRPTNYGYTF. The CDR3 DNA follows: TGCGCCAGCAGCTTGGGAGACAGGCCCACTAACTATGGCTACACCTTC.

The rearrangement joins TRBV6-5 to TRBJ1-3; 9 bases fit TRBD1. Trimming took 4 bases from V and 2 from J; bases not matched to a gene: 6. The CDR3 spans 16 residues. Germline V gives CDR1 MNHEY, CDR2 SVGAGI. CDR3 nucleotides: TGTGCCAGCAGTTGGGGACAGGGAACAACTGGAAACACCATATATTTT. Amino acids: CASSWGQGTTGNTIYF.

This clone was counted only a few times. The V call is TRBV7-9, the J call TRBJ2-3, with D perhaps assigned TRBD1 or TRBD2 (5 bases each). The V and J ends lost 3 bases and 7 bases respectively, with 26 bases between them. CDR1 SEHNR and CDR2 FQNEAQ come from the germline V gene (reference sequence). The CDR3 is 18 residues long. CDR3 in amino acids: CASSLLHRDPRGSYTQYF. For the CDR3, the DNA is TGTGCCAGCAGCTTGCTCCACCGGGACCCCCGAGGATCCTATACGCAGTATTTT.

Only a few counts were recorded for this clone. The CDR3 nucleotides are TGTGCCAGCAGCTCCGACAAGGGGGGAAATGCTTTCTTT. Its translation: CASSSDKGGNAFF. The genes are TRBV7-2 and TRBJ1-1; possibly TRBD1 for D (6 bases). CDR3 length equals 13 residues. CDR1 is SGHTA, CDR2 FQGNSA, per germline. Trimming stripped 4 bases from V and 11 bases from J, with 17 bases between.

V and J are TRBV28 and TRBJ2-4, with 11 bases identical to TRBD1. Losses at the gene ends were 7 bases for V and 0 bases for J; bases not matched to a gene: 14. The germline V gene has CDR1 MDHEN and CDR2 SYDVKM. The CDR3 length is 19 residues. The CDR3 DNA is TGTGCCAGCACCGTGGGACAGGGGGTGTGGGCGGGAGCCAAAAACATTCAGTACTTC. Translating gives CASTVGQGVWAGAKNIQYF.

This clone appeared a few times. The gene calls are TRBV7-2 and TRBJ2-5; D may match TRBD1 or TRBD2 (5 bases each). The V gene's germline CDR1 is SGHTA and CDR2 FQGNSA. The CDR3 runs to 15 residues. The V end was cut by 6 bases, the J end by 9 bases, with 23 bases between. CDR3 residues: CASSSLSSRGPAQYF. The CDR3 DNA reads TGTGCCAGCAGTAGCCTATCCTCGAGGGGTCCGGCCCAGTACTTC.

This clone was observed a few times. This sequence joins TRBV2 and TRBJ1-1, with 9 bases aligning to TRBD1. From germline, CDR1 is SNHLY and CDR2 FYNNEI. V was pared by 4 bases and J by 5 bases, with 5 bases of the junction left unmatched. The length of the CDR3 is 14 residues. CDR3 residues: CASSGDRARTEAFF. CDR3 nucleotides: TGTGCCAGCAGTGGGGACAGGGCTAGGACTGAAGCTTTCTTT.

This clone has just a few counts. The chain combines TRBV5-1 with TRBJ1-4; 9 bases map to TRBD1. Trimming cost V 0 bases and J 4 bases; bases outside gene matches: 4. This CDR3 is built from 16 residues. Germline CDR1 SGHRS, CDR2 YFSETQ. Here the CDR3 DNA reads TGCGCCAGCAGCTTGGTATCGGGACAGGGTAATGAAAAACTGTTTTTT. This codes for CASSLVSGQGNEKLFF.

The sample holds a few counts of this clone. The chain has TRBV5-1 and TRBJ2-3, with no clear D. The CDR3 covers 16 residues. V lost 0 bases and J lost 3, with 14 bases in between. Per germline, CDR1 SGHRS and CDR2 YFSETQ. The CDR3 loop is CASSLASGVVTDTQYF. For the CDR3, the DNA is TGCGCCAGCAGCTTGGCATCTGGGGTGGTTACAGATACGCAGTATTTT.

The chain combines TRBV30 with TRBJ1-5; a weak D match, TRBD1 (5 bases). Germline CDR1 and CDR2: GTSNPN and SVGIG (reference sequence). Trimming stripped 0 bases from V and 0 bases from J, with 15 bases between. CDR3 length: 17 residues. The CDR3 coding sequence is TGTGCCTGGAGTGTACAACAGGCACCATATAGCAATCAGCCCCAGCATTTT. As protein: CAWSVQQAPYSNQPQHF.

This clone was observed a handful of times. J is TRBJ2-7 and V is TRBV25-1, with 8 bases matching TRBD1. This CDR3 spans 11 amino acids. Per germline, CDR1 MGHDK and CDR2 SYGVNS. With V trimmed by 4 bases and J by 7 bases, 0 bases remained unmatched. The CDR3 is CASSGDREQYF. CDR3 DNA sequence: TGTGCCAGCAGTGGGGACAGGGAGCAGTACTTC.

J is TRBJ1-1 and V is TRBV7-9; 12 bases fit TRBD1. Germline-derived CDR1 and CDR2 are SEHNR and FQNEAQ (reference sequence). V gave up 4 bases and J gave up 5 bases; unmatched junction bases: 17. This CDR3 is built from 19 residues. This CDR3 is CASSSPRWGQGALGTEAFF. CDR3 coding DNA: TGTGCCAGCAGCTCCCCCCGTTGGGGACAGGGGGCGTTAGGGACTGAAGCTTTCTTT.

V is TRBV7-9 and J is TRBJ2-3; D ambiguous. Germline V gives CDR1 SEHNR, CDR2 FQNEAQ (reference sequence). There are 12 residues in the CDR3. Trimming stripped 7 bases from V and 2 bases from J, with 7 bases between. The CDR3 sequence is CASTVTTDTQYF. The DNA for the CDR3 is TGTGCCAGCACCGTTACCACAGATACGCAGTATTTT.

The V and J genes are TRBV11-2 and TRBJ2-1, with 9 bases identical to TRBD2. With 6 bases clipped from V and 9 bases from J, the junction kept 15 bases outside the gene matches. The germline V gene encodes CDR1 SGHAT and CDR2 FQNNGV. CDR3 length equals 16 residues. CDR3 in DNA: TGTGCCAGCAGTAAGACCGGGACTAGCATAGGGAGTGAGCAGTTCTTC. Its protein product is CASSKTGTSIGSEQFF.

The rearrangement joins TRBV5-1 to TRBJ1-3; possible D gene TRBD1, 5 bases. V was shortened by 3 bases and J by 5 bases, with 12 bases between the two germline ends. CDR3 size: 14 residues. The germline V gene has CDR1 SGHRS and CDR2 YFSETQ. This chain's CDR3 is CASSSGTARNTIYF. In nucleotides, the CDR3 is TGCGCCAGCAGCTCCGGGACTGCAAGAAACACCATATATTTT.